The clone carrying this TCR beta chain has just a few counts. V was shortened by 4 bases and J by 0 bases, with 10 bases between the two germline ends. Germline assignment: CDR1 SGHTA and CDR2 FQGNSA. The CDR3 loop spans 15 amino acids. A sample-barcoded 5' primer and a J-beta primer mix were used in a second PCR of about 7 to 12 cycles. The template-switch adaptor, which had 12 random nucleotides, put a tag on each cDNA molecule. TCRdb passed the 5' RACE reads through MiXCR, listing each CDR3 protein once. The table records about 1.6 million distinct CDR3 sequences, roughly 32% of them present only once. Per sample, extraction of total RNA gave at least 5.5 micrograms in every case. The record originates from a study of blood T cells in healthy people across ages.

The chain has TRBV7-2 and TRBJ2-1; the D is unclear. Sequencing was performed on blood. This TCR came from a woman in her twenties or thirties in good health. Here the CDR3 reads CASSSDISSYNEQFF. The CDR3 DNA reads TGTGCCAGCAGCTCAGACATCAGCTCCTACAATGAGCAGTTCTTC. Complete variable domain (other parts from reference TRBV7-2 and TRBJ2-1): GAGVSQSPSNKVTEKGKDVELRCDPISGHTALYWYRQSLGQGLEFLIYFQGNSAPDKSGLPSDRFSAERTGGSVSTLTIQRTQQEDSAVYLCASSSDISSYNEQFFGPGTRLTVL.